This TCR beta chain was recovered during a study of patients and donors after allogeneic stem cell transplantation. V was pared by 6 bases and J by 7 bases, with 9 bases of the junction left unmatched. Germline values: CDR1 DFQATT, CDR2 SNEGSKA (reference sequence). This CDR3 region has 12 residues. Via MiXCR, TCRdb re-called the RT-PCR reads, giving one row per CDR3 protein. This table holds approximately 170,000 distinct CDR3 sequences, about a quarter found once. This sequence originates from a human donor who was either an allogeneic HSCT recipient or a stem cell or donor lymphocyte infusion donor (not recorded which). It is not recorded whose cells these are; they may come from a transplant donor. The V and J genes are TRBV20-1 and TRBJ2-7; 7 bases are a match to TRBD1. Sequencing used blood, either unsorted or a sorted T cell fraction (not recorded which). Here the CDR3 reads CSAFVPGQEQYF. CDR3 sequence (DNA): TGCAGTGCCTTTGTTCCGGGACAGGAGCAGTACTTC.